This T cell receptor beta chain was recovered during a study of post-analysis software for immune sequencing data. This clonotype was counted between two and nine times. Its target is not known. Unique molecular identifiers were present in the TCR beta cDNA libraries. Via MiXCR, TCRdb re-called the PCR reads, giving one row per CDR3 protein. The table has 820,000 or so distinct CDR3 sequences, approximately 53% seen once. General study points: F measure showed strong co-clustering of same-batch samples. TRBV5-6, TRBV5-1 and TRBV20-1 belonged to a set of roughly 5 TRBV segments that were more frequent in patients than controls.

Germline-derived CDR1 and CDR2 are SQVTM and ANQGSEA. The CDR3 contains 15 residues. V lost 6 bases to trimming and J lost 2 bases; unmatched junction nucleotides: 11. The chain recombines TRBV29-1 with TRBJ2-3, with 7 bases lining up with TRBD2. Sequencing was carried out using blood. This clonotype originated in a girl aged 10 to 17 with multiple sclerosis. The CDR3 reads CSVNTGRGYTDTQYF. The CDR3 DNA reads as TGCAGCGTCAACACCGGGCGGGGGTACACAGATACGCAGTATTTT.